What follows describes a single T cell receptor (beta chain). Antigen specificity is unknown. This sample stems from a study of shared clonotypes between healthy human individuals. Donors comprised healthy HIV-negative adults lacking recent acute infections or vaccinations. Per the study methods: ImmunoSEQ yielded junction-only sequences lacking quality scores, so filtering differed. TCRdb keeps only in-frame clones here, not all; method: immunoSEQ multiplex PCR. D and trimming come from the DNA, and the V and J calls and clone size come from that table. This table has roughly 2.2 million clones, around 90% appearing once. Germline CDR1 and CDR2: ENHRY and SYGVKD. The V and J ends lost 10 bases and 0 bases respectively, with 14 bases between them. This CDR3 has 14 residues. The study, taken as a whole, reports: Naive subsets usually exceeded memory subsets in estimated richness. Blood was the sole source, and tissue repertoires probably differ.

The rearrangement links TRBV10-3 to TRBJ2-3; D tentatively fits TRBD1 or TRBD2 (5 bases each). This clonotype was obtained from a man younger than 35 in good health. Some clones in this sample may be carry-over from other donors' samples. The sample was naive CD4+ T cells from PBMCs. This sample's subset: CD45RA+ positively selected. DNA for the CDR3: TGTGCCAGCGCAGCCGGGACGAGCACAGATACGCAGTATTTT. Its protein is CASAAGTSTDTQYF.